This TCR beta chain was documented in a study of identical twins. Study outcomes and limitations: With abundant cord blood beta clonotypes, insertions were fewer; memory repertoires showed no such pattern. Conclusions were drawn cross-sectionally by statistical analysis, without following the same donors.

A note on this clonotype: Its target is not known.

A universal primer site arose from template switching, and cDNA bore unique molecular identifiers. TCRdb re-derived calls from the 5' RACE reads in MiXCR, one entry per CDR3 protein. Of 650,000 to 800,000 distinct CDR3 sequences in the sample, 8.5% to 9.5% were seen once. There were only healthy Caucasians among the donors. Germline CDR1 is SEHNR and CDR2 is FQNEAQ (reference sequence). V shed 2 bases, J shed 5 bases, and the junction held 5 bases outside the gene matches. The CDR3 loop spans 15 amino acids. These records were also assigned to another study, of yellow fever vaccine responses in identical twins.

The receptor's source is a woman under 30 in good health. Material: PBMCs. The V and J genes are TRBV7-9 and TRBJ1-4; 7 bases match TRBD1. CDR3 in DNA: TGTGCCAGCAGCTTACGGGGACAGATAAATGAAAAACTGTTTTTT. This gives the protein CASSLRGQINEKLFF.